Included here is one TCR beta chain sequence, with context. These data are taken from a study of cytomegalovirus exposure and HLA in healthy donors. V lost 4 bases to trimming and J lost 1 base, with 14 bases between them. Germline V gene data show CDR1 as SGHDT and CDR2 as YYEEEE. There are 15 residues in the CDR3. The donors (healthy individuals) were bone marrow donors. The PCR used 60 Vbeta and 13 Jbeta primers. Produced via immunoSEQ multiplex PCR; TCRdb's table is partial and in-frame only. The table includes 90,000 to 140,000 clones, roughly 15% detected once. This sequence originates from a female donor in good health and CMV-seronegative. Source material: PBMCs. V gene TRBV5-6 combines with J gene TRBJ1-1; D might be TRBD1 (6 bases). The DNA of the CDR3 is TGTGCCAGCAGCCTCTTGGACAGACCGAACACTGAAGCTTTCTTT. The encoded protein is CASSLLDRPNTEAFF.